Below, 24 T cell receptor beta chains from the same sample are listed, as sequenced in a study of cytomegalovirus exposure and HLA in healthy donors. The primer mix had 60 Vbeta and 13 Jbeta primers. Data came from immunoSEQ multiplex PCR; TCRdb stores just in-frame clones and leaves some out. The repertoire holds around 160,000 clones, with 75% as singletons. Source material: PBMCs. These receptors were obtained from a woman aged 40 to 50 in good health and CMV-seropositive.

The V gene is TRBV5-6, the J gene TRBJ2-3; no clear D gene. Germline V gene data show CDR1 as SGHDT and CDR2 as YYEEEE. With 2 bases removed from V and 7 bases from J, the gap between germline ends came to 14 bases. The CDR3 is 14 amino acids. As DNA, the CDR3 is TGTGCCAGCAGCTTTCAACCAGTCAAAAATACGCAGTATTTT. Protein: CASSFQPVKNTQYF.

The chain couples TRBV11-2 to TRBJ2-3; 9 bases are a match to TRBD2. Unmatched junction bases numbered 0, after V lost 4 bases and J lost 1 base. The germline gives CDR1 SGHAT, CDR2 FQNNGV. The CDR3 loop spans 14 amino acids. The CDR3 nucleotides are TGTGCCAGCAGCTCTAGCGGGGGCACAGATACGCAGTATTTT. This codes for CASSSSGGTDTQYF.

The chain employs TRBV6-6 and TRBJ1-2; the D is unclear. Trimming took off 4 bases at V and 0 bases at J, with 12 bases between the two ends. The CDR3 runs to 15 residues. Germline CDR1 is MNHNY and CDR2 is SVGAGI (reference sequence). DNA for the CDR3: TGTGCCAGCAGTTCCCTCGGTCCTTCTAACTATGGCTACACCTTC. It encodes CASSSLGPSNYGYTF.

This chain joins TRBV19 and TRBJ2-7; 9 bases map to TRBD1. Germline CDR1 LNHDA, CDR2 SQIVND (reference sequence). CDR3 length equals 15 residues. The ends lost 5 bases at V and 1 base at J; junction bases unmatched: 6. The CDR3 nucleotides are TGTGCCAGTAGTCCCGGGACAGGGTCATCCTACGAGCAGTACTTC. Translation: CASSPGTGSSYEQYF. Using reference TRBV19 and TRBJ2-7 for the parts outside the CDR3, the full variable domain is DGGITQSPKYLFRKEGQNVTLSCEQNLNHDAMYWYRQDPGQGLRLIYYSQIVNDFQKGDIAEGYSVSREKKESFPLTVTSAQKNPTAFYLCASSPGTGSSYEQYFGPGTRLTVT.

The chain's CDR3 is CASRLVRYSNQPQHF. For the CDR3, the DNA is TGTGCCAGCAGACTCGTCAGGTATAGCAATCAGCCCCAGCATTTT. The chain has TRBV6-5 and TRBJ1-5; D gene uncertain. Trimming pared 6 bases from V and 0 bases from J, leaving 12 bases between. The CDR3 is 15 amino acids. Per the germline V gene, CDR1 is MNHEY and CDR2 is SVGAGI.

The CDR3 region has the DNA TGTGCCAGCAGCTCGACGTGGGGCGCAGGGGGTGGAGGCTACACCTTC. Amino acid sequence: CASSSTWGAGGGGYTF. The chain links TRBV7-2 to TRBJ1-2, with 7 nucleotides matching TRBD1. V lost 4 bases to trimming and J lost 8 bases; unmatched junction nucleotides: 16. Germline V gene sequence: CDR1 SGHTA, CDR2 FQGNSA. This CDR3 region has 16 residues.

The V call is TRBV9, the J call TRBJ2-5, with 15 bases identical to TRBD2. The CDR3 extends over 16 amino acids. Trimming at V came to 2 bases and at J to 5 bases, leaving 4 bases not matched to a gene. CDR1 and CDR2 (germline): SGDLS, YYNGEE. The CDR3 DNA follows: TGTGCCAGCAGCGTCGGACTAGCGGGAGGGTTGGAGACCCAGTACTTC. Protein product: CASSVGLAGGLETQYF.

This clone was recorded a few times. The rearrangement links TRBV23-1 to TRBJ1-4; 10 bases are a match to TRBD1. TRBV23-1 is known as an ORF, though its function is uncertain. V shed 0 bases, J shed 7 bases, and the junction held 5 bases outside the gene matches. This CDR3 is 16 amino acids long. The CDR3 sequence: CASSQSFDRGREKLFF. The CDR3 DNA sequence: TGCGCCAGCAGTCAATCGTTTGACAGGGGGCGTGAAAAACTGTTTTTT.

This chain links TRBV18 with TRBJ2-7, with TRBD1 matching over 10 bases. The CDR3 extends over 15 amino acids. Trimming removed 3 bases from V and 4 bases from J; junction bases left unmatched: 6. Germline V gene lookup returns CDR1 KGHSH and CDR2 LQKENI. CDR3 sequence reads: CASSPVTGGPYEQYF. The CDR3, as DNA: TGTGCCAGCTCACCCGTGACAGGGGGCCCGTACGAGCAGTACTTC.

V gene TRBV7-3 combines with J gene TRBJ2-3, with 15 positions matching TRBD2. CDR3 length: 15 residues. With 4 bases clipped from V and 7 bases from J, the junction kept 3 bases outside the gene matches. Looked up from germline, CDR1 is SGHTA and CDR2 is FQGTGA. In nucleotides, the CDR3 is TGTGCCAGCAGCTCCGGACTAGCGGGAGGGAATACGCAGTATTTT. This translates into CASSSGLAGGNTQYF.

The rearrangement joins TRBV5-1 to TRBJ1-2, with TRBD1 matching 8 bases. The ends lost 3 bases at V and 3 bases at J; junction bases unmatched: 13. CDR3 length: 17 residues. Germline V CDR1 and CDR2: SGHRS, YFSETQ. The CDR3 DNA sequence: TGCGCCAGCAGCTCTGGACAGGGACCGATTGTTGACTATGGCTACACCTTC. Amino acid sequence: CASSSGQGPIVDYGYTF.

The chain uses TRBV7-9 and TRBJ2-4, with D possibly matching TRBD1 (5 bases). V lost 2 bases, J lost 13 bases, and 15 bases lay in between. There are 13 residues in the CDR3. Germline-derived CDR1 and CDR2 are SEHNR and FQNEAQ (reference sequence). CDR3 coding DNA: TGTGCCAGCAGCTTATCCAACAGGCCCTTACAGTACTTC. This gives the protein CASSLSNRPLQYF.

This clone was counted between two and nine times. The rearrangement links TRBV19 to TRBJ2-1; 9 bases line up with TRBD2. The CDR3 contains 12 residues. With V trimmed by 9 bases and J by 10 bases, 7 bases remained unmatched. Germline V gene lookup returns CDR1 LNHDA and CDR2 SQIVND (reference sequence). The CDR3 loop is CASQREAGEQFF. In DNA form, the CDR3 reads TGTGCCAGCCAGCGGGAGGCCGGGGAGCAGTTCTTC.

The rearrangement joins TRBV28 to TRBJ1-2, with D perhaps matching TRBD1 (6 bases). Germline values: CDR1 MDHEN, CDR2 SYDVKM. V shed 8 bases and J shed 3 bases, with 16 bases lying between them. The CDR3 has 14 residues. The CDR3 protein is CASLRRGAYYGYTF. The CDR3 region has the DNA TGTGCCAGCTTACGTCGGGGGGCCTACTATGGCTACACCTTC.

This rearrangement joins TRBV7-3 to TRBJ2-3; 12 bases align to TRBD2. J gave up 5 bases and V 5 bases, and 11 bases lay outside the gene matches. The germline CDR1 and CDR2 sequences are SGHTA and FQGTGA. CDR3 size: 17 residues. The CDR3 sequence is CASSLTLAGGPGDTQYF. The DNA for the CDR3 is TGTGCCAGCAGCCTGACCCTAGCGGGAGGGCCGGGAGATACGCAGTATTTT.

The rearrangement uses TRBV25-1 and TRBJ1-5; TRBD1 agrees at 11 bases. Germline loops: CDR1 MGHDK, CDR2 SYGVNS. CDR3 length: 16 amino acids. Trimming cost V 3 bases and J 4 bases; bases outside gene matches: 5. CDR3 DNA: TGTGCCAGCAGTGACTCCGGGACAGGGGGGAATCAGCCCCAGCATTTT. Amino acid sequence: CASSDSGTGGNQPQHF.

The chain couples TRBV5-8 to TRBJ2-7; D uncertain. CDR3 length: 13 residues. Between the trimmed V and J ends, which lost 5 bases and 3 bases, there was a span of 12 bases. CDR1 and CDR2 from the germline V gene are SGHTS and YDEGEE. CDR3 residues: CASSPLVHYEQYF. The CDR3 nucleotides are TGTGCCAGCAGTCCCTTAGTCCACTACGAGCAGTACTTC.

The table lists this clone with a few counts. The CDR3 spells CATSRVPSNEQFF. The CDR3 DNA sequence: TGTGCCACCAGCAGAGTTCCTAGCAATGAGCAGTTCTTC. The chain uses TRBV15 and TRBJ2-1; D is ambiguous. Germline CDR1 is LNHNV and CDR2 is YYDKDF (reference sequence). The CDR3 has 13 amino acids. Deletions cut 1 base from V and 6 bases from J, with 7 bases between. The full variable domain, completed using reference TRBV15 and TRBJ2-1, is DAMVIQNPRYQVTQFGKPVTLSCSQTLNHNVMYWYQQKSSQAPKLLFHYYDKDFNNEADTPDNFQSRRPNTSFCFLDIRSPGLGDTAMYLCATSRVPSNEQFFGPGTRLTVL.

The rearrangement links TRBV9 to TRBJ2-5; TRBD2 agrees at 7 bases. CDR1 SGDLS and CDR2 YYNGEE come from the germline V gene. The ends lost 4 bases at V and 3 bases at J; junction bases unmatched: 3. This CDR3 is 13 amino acids long. The CDR3 coding sequence is TGTGCCAGCAGCCGGGGGGTGGAAGAGACCCAGTACTTC. It yields the protein CASSRGVEETQYF.

This clone was seen only once. V and J are TRBV7-3 and TRBJ2-3; 11 bases agree with TRBD1. Germline-derived CDR1 and CDR2 are SGHTA and FQGTGA. The CDR3 runs to 17 residues. Germline trimming cut 8 bases from V and 0 bases from J; bases unmatched to any gene: 10. The CDR3 spells CASAPRRDRGSTDTQYF. The CDR3 nucleotides read TGTGCCAGCGCCCCGAGACGGGACAGGGGGAGCACAGATACGCAGTATTTT.

This chain links TRBV28 with TRBJ2-3; maybe TRBD2 (5 bases). Germline values: CDR1 MDHEN, CDR2 SYDVKM. The CDR3 spans 11 residues. V lost 8 bases, J lost 10 bases, and 13 bases lay in between. The CDR3 spells CASAFAGAQYF. The DNA for the CDR3 is TGTGCCAGCGCGTTTGCGGGTGCGCAGTATTTT.

The genes are TRBV9 and TRBJ2-2; possibly TRBD2 for D (5 bases). This CDR3 has 16 residues. V was cut by 0 bases and J by 5 bases, with 14 bases left in between. Germline values: CDR1 SGDLS, CDR2 YYNGEE. The CDR3 reads CASSVEPGTRTGELFF. The CDR3 DNA reads TGTGCCAGCAGCGTAGAACCGGGAACGAGAACCGGGGAGCTGTTTTTT.

CDR3 sequence reads: CASSRDRENYGYTF. CDR3 DNA: TGTGCCAGCAGCCGCGACAGGGAGAACTATGGCTACACCTTC. The chain is built from TRBV7-9 and TRBJ1-2, with TRBD1 identical over 7 bases. The germline CDR1 and CDR2 sequences are SEHNR and FQNEAQ (reference sequence). Trimming removed 5 bases from V and 2 bases from J; junction bases left unmatched: 5. The CDR3 loop spans 14 amino acids.

The chain couples TRBV7-2 to TRBJ1-4; maybe TRBD1 (6 bases). Germline V CDR1 and CDR2: SGHTA, FQGNSA. V gave up 1 base and J gave up 8 bases, with 11 bases separating them. This CDR3 spans 14 amino acids. The CDR3 here is CASSLDTGREKLFF. For the CDR3, the DNA is TGTGCCAGCAGCTTAGACACAGGGCGGGAAAAACTGTTTTTT.